These 8 T cell receptor beta chains were sequenced from one sample in a study of T cell repertoires in cytomegalovirus infection. TCRdb re-derived calls from the reads in MiXCR, one entry per CDR3 protein. Of 250,000 to 350,000 distinct CDR3 sequences listed, roughly 23% are singletons. The sample consisted of PBMCs. These receptors all come from a human donor in good health (CMV status not recorded). Some clones in this sample may be carry-over from other donors' samples.

The rearrangement joins TRBV5-1 to TRBJ2-4; 8 bases match TRBD1. The CDR3 is 17 amino acids. V lost 2 bases to trimming and J lost 9 bases; unmatched junction nucleotides: 16. Germline V gives CDR1 SGHRS, CDR2 YFSETQ. CDR3 sequence (DNA): TGCGCCAGCAGCTTAGTTTCCCCGGGCAGGGGGCGGATCATTCAGTACTTC. It codes for CASSLVSPGRGRIIQYF.

The table lists this clonotype with many counts. V and J are TRBV28 and TRBJ2-6, with TRBD2 matching over 7 bases. After removal of 1 base from V and 0 bases from J, the junction contained 6 bases not matched to a gene. CDR3 size: 18 residues. Germline V gene lookup returns CDR1 MDHEN and CDR2 SYDVKM. The CDR3 sequence: CASSLSWGGDSGANVLTF. The DNA for the CDR3 is TGTGCCAGCAGTTTATCGTGGGGGGGGGACTCTGGGGCCAACGTCCTGACTTTC.

The table lists this clonotype with many counts. The chain has TRBV5-5 and TRBJ2-1; D uncertain. Germline lookup yields CDR1 SGHKS and CDR2 YYEKEE (reference sequence). V was trimmed by 6 bases and J by 6 bases, leaving 13 bases between them. The CDR3 runs 13 residues. The CDR3: CASTRSTGNEQFF. In nucleotides, the CDR3 is TGTGCCAGCACCAGATCAACGGGCAATGAGCAGTTCTTC.

This clonotype was seen a handful of times. The chain recombines TRBV28 with TRBJ2-1; D possibly corresponds to TRBD1 (5 bases). CDR1 is MDHEN, CDR2 SYDVKM, per germline. V lost 8 bases to trimming and J lost 3 bases, with 14 bases between them. This CDR3 is built from 14 residues. CDR3 in amino acids: CASQAGINYNEQFF. The CDR3 DNA reads TGTGCCAGCCAGGCAGGGATAAACTACAATGAGCAGTTCTTC.

The gene calls are TRBV20-1 and TRBJ1-4, with unresolved D. This CDR3 region has 12 residues. The germline V and J ends were trimmed by 0 bases and 9 bases, with 8 bases remaining between them. Germline V gene sequence: CDR1 DFQATT, CDR2 SNEGSKA (reference sequence). This CDR3 is CSARDPSQKLFF. The DNA of the CDR3 is TGCAGTGCTAGAGACCCTTCGCAAAAACTGTTTTTT.

The genes are TRBV19 and TRBJ1-5; 9 bases agree with TRBD1. The CDR3 contains 14 residues. CDR1 is LNHDA and CDR2 is SQIVND in the germline V gene (reference sequence). The V segment lost 3 bases and the J segment 6 bases; nucleotides outside the gene matches: 3. The DNA for the CDR3 is TGTGCCAGTAGTATGGGACAGGGCCGTCAGCCCCAGCATTTT. Translation gives CASSMGQGRQPQHF.

The V gene is TRBV6-2 or TRBV6-3, the J gene TRBJ2-7; 7 bases are shared with TRBD1. The CDR3 spans 15 residues. CDR1 and CDR2 (germline): MNHEY, SVGEGT. Unmatched junction bases numbered 10, after V lost 6 bases and J lost 2 bases. CDR3 sequence: CASRLTGQLTYEQYF. The DNA for the CDR3 is TGTGCCAGCAGACTAACGGGACAGCTTACCTACGAGCAGTACTTC.

V gene TRBV5-1 combines with J gene TRBJ2-2; 8 nucleotides line up with TRBD1. Looked up from germline, CDR1 is SGHRS and CDR2 is YFSETQ. V lost 4 bases and J lost 6; bases outside the gene matches: 8. CDR3 size: 15 residues. The CDR3 is CASSKDRVNSGELFF. The CDR3 DNA reads as TGCGCCAGCAGCAAGGACAGGGTTAACTCCGGGGAGCTGTTTTTT.